What follows is one T cell receptor (beta chain) and its context. Its antigen is currently unknown. The CDR3 spans 16 residues. Germline V gene lookup returns CDR1 MDHEN and CDR2 SYDVKM. This specimen belongs to a study of T cells expressing NK-cell markers. Study-level information: Underlying the TCR beta repertoires were sorted CD3+CD56+NKG2C+, CD3+CD56+NKG2C- and CD3+CD56-NKG2C+ T cells. Study-level results: In a handful of donors, dominant NKG2C+ clonotypes were roughly 1.0-7.0% of CD8+ T cells.

The TCR beta cDNA came from 5'RACE template switching with UMIs. TCRdb reanalyzed the 5' RACE reads and collapses them to one entry per CDR3 protein, without DNA. The repertoire shows 150,000 to 180,000 distinct CDR3 sequences; the top ten hold 37%. The receptor was derived from a woman between 50 and 59 years old in good health. The material sequenced was blood T cells: a sorted CD56 or NKG2C T cell subset, CD4+ or CD8+ T cells, or bulk PBMC T cells (not recorded which). The rearrangement joins TRBV28 to TRBJ2-3; TCRdb selects TRBD2, and the lack of DNA leaves this call unchecked. The CDR3 here is CASSLGAGVGTDTQYF.